The 29 T cell receptor beta chains listed next were all sequenced from one sample in a study of T cell repertoires in cytomegalovirus infection. MiXCR was run by TCRdb on the reads, yielding one entry per CDR3 protein. The repertoire holds fewer than 250,000 distinct CDR3 sequences, 9% to 15% seen once, with 1.5% to 2% in the top ten. The specimen was PBMCs. These receptors all come from a human donor in good health (CMV status not recorded). Some clones in this sample may be carry-over from other donors' samples.

The CDR3 loop reads CASSSPSAGGFGYTF. For the CDR3, the DNA is TGTGCCAGCAGCTCCCCGTCGGCAGGGGGGTTCGGCTACACCTTC. This sequence joins TRBV5-4 and TRBJ1-2; 7 positions match TRBD1. Germline CDR1 reads SGHNT; CDR2 reads YYREEE (reference sequence). The CDR3 loop spans 15 amino acids. V lost 3 bases, J lost 8 bases, and 13 bases stayed unmatched.

V usage is TRBV28 and J usage is TRBJ1-4; D is unclear. Per germline, CDR1 MDHEN and CDR2 SYDVKM. The CDR3 covers 13 residues. V was pared by 3 bases and J by 9 bases, with 11 bases between. The chain's CDR3 is CASSFGGLQKLFF. The CDR3 nucleotides are TGTGCCAGCAGTTTCGGAGGGCTTCAAAAACTGTTTTTT.

In this sample, this clonotype turned up a few times. This chain connects TRBV27 to TRBJ2-1; tentatively, D is TRBD1 (5 bases). This CDR3 has 14 amino acids. The V gene's germline CDR1 is MNHEY and CDR2 SMNVEV (reference sequence). V was shortened by 3 bases and J by 3 bases, with 9 bases between the two germline ends. In DNA, the CDR3 is TGTGCCAGCAGTTTTGGACAAAGCTACAATGAGCAGTTCTTC. Its translation: CASSFGQSYNEQFF.

This clonotype was counted many times. This chain connects TRBV19 to TRBJ1-2, with TRBD1 matching 7 bases. This CDR3 has 13 residues. J lost 3 bases, V lost 5 bases, and 3 bases had no gene match. Germline V gene lookup returns CDR1 LNHDA and CDR2 SQIVND (reference sequence). CDR3 DNA sequence: TGTGCCAGTAGTGCCACAGGGGACTATGGCTACACCTTC. Protein sequence: CASSATGDYGYTF.

In the case of this clonotype: Possible read error: a much larger clone is one base away. The conserved phenylalanine or tryptophan normally closing the CDR3 is absent here, so this likely arose from a read error. V gene TRBV7-9 combines with J gene TRBJ2-5, with 7 nucleotides matching TRBD1. Trimming cost V 3 bases and J 4 bases; bases outside gene matches: 5. The CDR3 contains 14 residues. Germline CDR1 and CDR2: SEHNR and FQNEAQ (reference sequence). The CDR3 nucleotides read TGTGCCAGCAGCTTGGACAGGAAGGGAGAGACCCAGTACCTC. Protein sequence: CASSLDRKGETQYL.

The table lists this clonotype with a few counts. This chain links TRBV29-1 with TRBJ1-4, with D unresolved. This CDR3 is built from 11 residues. The V gene lost 6 bases and the J gene lost 5 bases, with 7 bases spanning the gap. Germline V CDR1 and CDR2: SQVTM, ANQGSEA. As DNA, the CDR3 is TGCAGCGTAGGCAGGAATGAAAAACTGTTTTTT. It yields the protein CSVGRNEKLFF.

This clonotype was counted many times. The chain is built from TRBV7-2 and TRBJ2-5; the match to TRBD2 covers 8 bases. CDR3 size: 17 residues. The germline gives CDR1 SGHTA, CDR2 FQGNSA. Trimming took 1 base from V and 0 from J; bases not matched to a gene: 7. CDR3 amino acids: CASSLGSSGVYQETQYF. The CDR3 nucleotides read TGTGCCAGCAGCTTAGGTAGTAGCGGGGTGTACCAAGAGACCCAGTACTTC. The variable domain in full, with the rest retrieved from reference TRBV7-2 and TRBJ2-5, is GAGVSQSPSNKVTEKGKDVELRCDPISGHTALYWYRQSLGQGLEFLIYFQGNSAPDKSGLPSDRFSAERTGGSVSTLTIQRTQQEDSAVYLCASSLGSSGVYQETQYFGPGTRLLVL.

This clonotype appeared a few times. The rearrangement joins TRBV20-1 to TRBJ2-3; TRBD2 aligns across 11 bases. The ends lost 1 base at V and 4 bases at J; junction bases unmatched: 4. This CDR3 comprises 15 residues. Germline V gene lookup returns CDR1 DFQATT and CDR2 SNEGSKA (reference sequence). CDR3: CSARGLAGSPDTQYF. CDR3 nucleotides: TGCAGTGCTAGAGGACTAGCGGGGTCCCCAGATACGCAGTATTTT.

This clonotype occurred a few times. This chain uses TRBV20-1 with TRBJ2-4; 9 bases line up with TRBD1. Looked up from germline, CDR1 is DFQATT and CDR2 is SNEGSKA (reference sequence). This CDR3 is built from 14 residues. Losses at the gene ends were 1 base for V and 6 bases for J; bases not matched to a gene: 4. The CDR3 protein is CSARADRGLNIQYF. CDR3 bases: TGCAGTGCTAGAGCGGACAGGGGCTTAAACATTCAGTACTTC.

V and J are TRBV19 and TRBJ1-1; 8 bases are a match to TRBD1. The CDR3 has 15 amino acids. Germline-derived CDR1 and CDR2 are LNHDA and SQIVND (reference sequence). After removal of 2 bases from V and 2 bases from J, the junction contained 4 bases not matched to a gene. CDR3 sequence reads: CASSILQGGNTEAFF. For the CDR3, the DNA is TGTGCCAGTAGTATACTACAGGGGGGCAACACTGAAGCTTTCTTT.

The chain uses TRBV27 and TRBJ1-5; no clear D. Trimming stripped 5 bases from V and 2 bases from J, with 16 bases between. CDR1 is MNHEY, CDR2 SMNVEV, per germline (reference sequence). The CDR3 is 16 amino acids. CDR3 bases: TGTGCCAGCAGTCGAAAATGGCTCGAAGGCAATCAGCCCCAGCATTTT. This encodes CASSRKWLEGNQPQHF.

This clonotype has a count of ten or more. J is TRBJ2-3 and V is TRBV24-1; tentatively, D is TRBD1 (6 bases). This CDR3 comprises 17 residues. V was clipped by 3 bases and J by 4 bases, with 19 bases between them. Germline CDR1 and CDR2: KGHDR and SFDVKD. The CDR3 nucleotides read TGTGCCACCAGTGATATACGAGGACAGACTTCCCCAGATACGCAGTATTTT. Residues: CATSDIRGQTSPDTQYF.

The chain carries TRBV29-1 and TRBJ1-2; no definite D call. Trimming pared 4 bases from V and 0 bases from J, leaving 6 bases between. The CDR3 sequence is 12 residues long. CDR1 SQVTM and CDR2 ANQGSEA come from the germline V gene. This CDR3 reads CSVAESNYGYTF. In DNA, the CDR3 is TGCAGCGTTGCCGAATCTAACTATGGCTACACCTTC.

The rearrangement uses TRBV7-2 and TRBJ1-1; D gene uncertain. The CDR3 runs 12 residues. Germline V CDR1 and CDR2: SGHTA, FQGNSA. Deletions cut 2 bases from V and 8 bases from J, with 9 bases between. The CDR3 region is CASSLYGSEAFF. CDR3 sequence (DNA): TGTGCCAGCAGCTTATACGGTTCCGAAGCTTTCTTT.

This chain joins TRBV25-1 and TRBJ1-1, with a weak D call TRBD1 (6 bases). V lost 3 bases, J lost 6 bases, and 8 bases lay in between. CDR3 length equals 12 residues. The germline V gene encodes CDR1 MGHDK and CDR2 SYGVNS. This chain's CDR3 is CASSDRGSEAFF. DNA of the CDR3: TGTGCCAGCAGTGACAGGGGCTCTGAAGCTTTCTTT.

This clonotype was detected ten times or more. The CDR3 sequence is CASTPQRGYNEQFF. DNA for the CDR3: TGTGCCAGCACCCCTCAGCGGGGGTACAATGAGCAGTTCTTC. The chain joins TRBV7-2 to TRBJ2-1; 8 positions match TRBD2. The CDR3 runs to 14 residues. CDR1 and CDR2 (germline): SGHTA, FQGNSA. Unmatched junction bases numbered 6, after V lost 7 bases and J lost 4 bases.

This clonotype turned up a few times. DNA of the CDR3: TGCAGCGTTCGGGCTAGCGGGAGCTACGAGCAGTACTTC. Amino acid sequence: CSVRASGSYEQYF. This sequence joins TRBV29-1 and TRBJ2-7, with 10 bases aligning to TRBD2. The CDR3 spans 13 residues. Trimming cost V 5 bases and J 3 bases; bases outside gene matches: 4. Germline V gene sequence: CDR1 SQVTM, CDR2 ANQGSEA.

V is TRBV28 and J is TRBJ1-1; TRBD1 agrees at 9 bases. Trimming cost V 7 bases and J 3 bases; bases outside gene matches: 15. The CDR3 covers 17 residues. Germline loops: CDR1 MDHEN, CDR2 SYDVKM. In DNA, the CDR3 is TGTGCCAGCAACCCACTACAAGGGACAGGGTATGACACTGAAGCTTTCTTT. Its protein is CASNPLQGTGYDTEAFF.

V usage is TRBV6-1 and J usage is TRBJ1-4, with D perhaps matching TRBD1 (6 bases). V lost 6 bases to trimming and J lost 0 bases, with 17 bases between them. Per the germline V gene, CDR1 is MNHNS and CDR2 is SASEGT. The CDR3 length is 17 residues. DNA of the CDR3: TGTGCCAGCAGGGGGTACCAACAGGGTTCAACTAATGAAAAACTGTTTTTT. Its translation: CASRGYQQGSTNEKLFF.

Many counts were recorded for this clonotype. The rearrangement uses TRBV11-2 and TRBJ2-1; 8 bases fit TRBD2. The germline V gene has CDR1 SGHAT and CDR2 FQNNGV. This CDR3 is 17 amino acids long. J was trimmed by 7 bases and V by 3 bases; bases with no gene match: 14. CDR3 DNA sequence: TGTGCCAGCAGCTTTCCTATAGGCGGGAGGAGGTTAAATGAGCAGTTCTTC. This sequence encodes CASSFPIGGRRLNEQFF.

There are many counts of this clonotype. The chain carries TRBV7-2 and TRBJ2-2; TRBD2 aligns across 9 bases. With V trimmed by 5 bases and J by 3 bases, 10 bases remained unmatched. The CDR3 length is 17 residues. CDR1 is SGHTA, CDR2 FQGNSA, per germline. The CDR3 DNA reads as TGTGCCAGCAGCCTCACCTTTAGCGGGAGTCACACCGGGGAGCTGTTTTTT. Amino acid sequence: CASSLTFSGSHTGELFF.

This clonotype was counted ten times or more. J is TRBJ1-1 and V is TRBV30; 7 nucleotides line up with TRBD1. The CDR3 extends over 14 amino acids. Trimming at V came to 4 bases and at J to 6 bases, leaving 11 bases not matched to a gene. The germline CDR1 and CDR2 sequences are GTSNPN and SVGIG (reference sequence). The CDR3 sequence is CAWTPGGGVAEAFF. The CDR3 DNA follows: TGTGCCTGGACTCCAGGGGGAGGAGTCGCTGAAGCTTTCTTT. The whole variable domain, remainder taken from reference TRBV30 and TRBJ1-1, is SQTIHQWPATLVQPVGSPLSLECTVEGTSNPNLYWYRQAAGRGLQLLFYSVGIGQISSEVPQNLSASRPQDRQFILSSKKLLLSDSGFYLCAWTPGGGVAEAFFGQGTRLTVV.

There are many counts of this clonotype. This chain joins TRBV7-2 and TRBJ2-7; 11 nucleotides agree with TRBD2. The CDR3 has 18 residues. CDR1 is SGHTA, CDR2 FQGNSA, per germline. V trimming: 4 bases; J trimming: 2 bases; junction bases outside the gene matches: 13. CDR3 DNA sequence: TGTGCCAGCAGCTCTCCCGAAAGGTTAGCGGGGGGGACCTACGAGCAGTACTTC. It codes for CASSSPERLAGGTYEQYF.

This clonotype appeared many times. The chain is built from TRBV6-1 and TRBJ1-4; 8 bases align to TRBD1. The CDR3 runs 14 residues. Trimming removed 6 bases from V and 8 bases from J; junction bases left unmatched: 8. Germline V CDR1 and CDR2: MNHNS, SASEGT. CDR3 loop: CASRPDRVGEKLFF. The CDR3 region has the DNA TGTGCCAGCAGGCCGGACAGGGTTGGGGAAAAACTGTTTTTT.

This clonotype was seen at least ten times. The V call is TRBV7-2, the J call TRBJ1-2, with D hard to call. Per germline, CDR1 SGHTA and CDR2 FQGNSA. With 1 base removed from V and 4 bases from J, the gap between germline ends came to 10 bases. The CDR3 runs 14 residues. The CDR3 DNA is TGTGCCAGCAGCTTAGTCACGCTCCTCTATGGCTACACCTTC. Translating it yields CASSLVTLLYGYTF.

Details on this clonotype: A much larger clonotype is one base distant, so this may be a read error. This chain uses TRBV6-1 with TRBJ1-1; maybe TRBD1 (6 bases). The CDR3 length is 14 residues. Germline CDR1 and CDR2: MNHNS and SASEGT. The CDR3 DNA reads as TGTGCCAGCAGTCTACAGGGATGGGGCACTGAAGCTGTCTTT. Residues: CASSLQGWGTEAVF.

To note about this clonotype: This could be a read error, since a much larger clone is one nucleotide away. The CDR3 sequence is CASGSAPDTQYF. CDR3 DNA sequence: TGTGCCAGCGGTTCAGCCCCAGATACGCAGTATTTT. The rearrangement uses TRBV7-6 and TRBJ2-3, with D uncertain. V was trimmed by 8 bases and J by 4 bases, leaving 10 bases between them. Germline values: CDR1 SGHVS, CDR2 FNYEAQ. This CDR3 spans 12 amino acids.

Ten or more counts support this clonotype. The V gene is TRBV6-1, the J gene TRBJ2-7; D possibly uses TRBD1 or TRBD2 (5 bases each). The V gene lost 4 bases and the J gene lost 3 bases, with 13 bases spanning the gap. CDR3 size: 14 residues. The V gene's germline CDR1 is MNHNS and CDR2 SASEGT. The CDR3, as DNA: TGTGCCAGCAGTGGCCGGGACGGCTACTACGAGCAGTACTTC. Protein: CASSGRDGYYEQYF.

The V gene is TRBV6-2 or TRBV6-3, the J gene TRBJ2-2; 9 bases are shared with TRBD2. Germline V gene lookup returns CDR1 MNHEY and CDR2 SVGEGT. The CDR3 totals 17 residues. J gave up 6 bases and V 4 bases, and 12 bases lay outside the gene matches. CDR3 protein: CASSSMVAGEKAGELFF. CDR3 DNA: TGTGCCAGCAGTTCCATGGTAGCGGGAGAAAAGGCCGGGGAGCTGTTTTTT.